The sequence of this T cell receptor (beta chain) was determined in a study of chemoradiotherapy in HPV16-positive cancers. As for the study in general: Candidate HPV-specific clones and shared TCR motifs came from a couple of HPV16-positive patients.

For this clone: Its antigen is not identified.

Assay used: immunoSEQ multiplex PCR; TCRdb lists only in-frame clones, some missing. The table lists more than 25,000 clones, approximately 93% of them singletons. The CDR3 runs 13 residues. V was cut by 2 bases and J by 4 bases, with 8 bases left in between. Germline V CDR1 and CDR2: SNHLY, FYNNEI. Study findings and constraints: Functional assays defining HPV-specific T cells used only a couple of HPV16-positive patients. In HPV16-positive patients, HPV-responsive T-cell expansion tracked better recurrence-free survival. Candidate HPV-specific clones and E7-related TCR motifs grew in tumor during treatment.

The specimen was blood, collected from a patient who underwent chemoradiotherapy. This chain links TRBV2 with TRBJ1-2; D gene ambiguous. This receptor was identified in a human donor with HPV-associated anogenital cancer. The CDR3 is CASSEYETYGYTF. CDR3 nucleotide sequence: TGTGCCAGCAGTGAATACGAAACCTATGGCTACACCTTC.